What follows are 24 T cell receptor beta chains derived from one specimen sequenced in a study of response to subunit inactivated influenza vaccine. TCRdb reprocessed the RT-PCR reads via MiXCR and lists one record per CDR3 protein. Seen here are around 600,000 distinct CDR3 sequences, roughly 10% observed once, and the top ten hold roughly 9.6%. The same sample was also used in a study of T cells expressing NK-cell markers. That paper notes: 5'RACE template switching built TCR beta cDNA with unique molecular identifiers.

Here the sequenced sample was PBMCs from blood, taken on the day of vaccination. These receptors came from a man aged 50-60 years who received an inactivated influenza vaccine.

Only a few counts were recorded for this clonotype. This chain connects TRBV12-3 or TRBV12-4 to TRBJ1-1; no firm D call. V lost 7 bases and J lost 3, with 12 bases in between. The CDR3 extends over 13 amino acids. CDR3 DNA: TGTGCCAGCAATTTGAGGGTACACACTGAAGCTTTCTTT. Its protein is CASNLRVHTEAFF.

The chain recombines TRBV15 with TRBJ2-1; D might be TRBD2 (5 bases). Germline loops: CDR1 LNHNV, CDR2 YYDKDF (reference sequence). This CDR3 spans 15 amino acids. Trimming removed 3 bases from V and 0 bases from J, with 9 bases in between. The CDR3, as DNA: TGTGCCACCAGCAGGGACTCGAGCTCCTACAATGAGCAGTTCTTC. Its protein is CATSRDSSSYNEQFF.

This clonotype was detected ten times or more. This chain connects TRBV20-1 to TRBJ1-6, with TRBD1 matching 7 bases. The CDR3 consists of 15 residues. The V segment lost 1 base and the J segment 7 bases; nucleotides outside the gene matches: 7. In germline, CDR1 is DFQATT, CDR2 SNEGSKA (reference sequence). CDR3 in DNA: TGCAGTGCTAGAGCTTCGACAGGGCGAAATTCACCCCTCCACTTT. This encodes CSARASTGRNSPLHF.

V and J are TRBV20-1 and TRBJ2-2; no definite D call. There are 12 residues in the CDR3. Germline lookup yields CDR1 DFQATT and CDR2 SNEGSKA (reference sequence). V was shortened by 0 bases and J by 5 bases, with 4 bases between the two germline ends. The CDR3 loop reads CSARDRTGELFF. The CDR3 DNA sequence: TGCAGTGCTAGAGATAGAACCGGGGAGCTGTTTTTT.

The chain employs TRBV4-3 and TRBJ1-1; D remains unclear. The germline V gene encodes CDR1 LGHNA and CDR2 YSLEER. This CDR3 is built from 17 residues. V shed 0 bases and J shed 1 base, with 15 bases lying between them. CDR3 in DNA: TGCGCCAGCAGCCAAGATTACCGGGAAGGGAGGAACACTGAAGCTTTCTTT. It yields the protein CASSQDYREGRNTEAFF.

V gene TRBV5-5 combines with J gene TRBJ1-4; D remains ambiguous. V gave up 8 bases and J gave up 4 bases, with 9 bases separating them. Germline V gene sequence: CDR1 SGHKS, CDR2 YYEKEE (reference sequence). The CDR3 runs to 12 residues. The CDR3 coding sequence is TGTGCCAGGGGCGGAAATAATGAAAAACTGTTTTTT. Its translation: CARGGNNEKLFF. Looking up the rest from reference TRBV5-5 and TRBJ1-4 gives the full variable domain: DAGVTQSPTHLIKTRGQQVTLRCSPISGHKSVSWYQQVLGQGPQFIFQYYEKEERGRGNFPDRFSARQFPNYSSELNVNALLLGDSALYLCARGGNNEKLFFGSGTQLSVL.

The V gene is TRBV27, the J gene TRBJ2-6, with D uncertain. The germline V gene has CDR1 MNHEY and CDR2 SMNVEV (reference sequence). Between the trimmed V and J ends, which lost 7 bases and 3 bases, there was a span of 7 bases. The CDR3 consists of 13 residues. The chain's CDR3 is CASKGYGANVLTF. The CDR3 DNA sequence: TGTGCCAGCAAGGGCTATGGGGCCAACGTCCTGACTTTC.

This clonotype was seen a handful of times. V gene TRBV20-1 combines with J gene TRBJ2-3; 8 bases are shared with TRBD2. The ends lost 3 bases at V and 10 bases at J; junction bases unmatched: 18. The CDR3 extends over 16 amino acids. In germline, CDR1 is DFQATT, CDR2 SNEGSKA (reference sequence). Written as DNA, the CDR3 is TGCAGTGCTAGGGATCCCGGGACTAGAGGGTTCTCTGCGCAGTATTTT. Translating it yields CSARDPGTRGFSAQYF.

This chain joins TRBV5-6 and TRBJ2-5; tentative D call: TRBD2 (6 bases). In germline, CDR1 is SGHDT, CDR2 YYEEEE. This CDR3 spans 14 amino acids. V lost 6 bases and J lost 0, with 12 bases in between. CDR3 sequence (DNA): TGTGCCAGCACTTCGGCGGGAAACCAAGAGACCCAGTACTTC. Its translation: CASTSAGNQETQYF.

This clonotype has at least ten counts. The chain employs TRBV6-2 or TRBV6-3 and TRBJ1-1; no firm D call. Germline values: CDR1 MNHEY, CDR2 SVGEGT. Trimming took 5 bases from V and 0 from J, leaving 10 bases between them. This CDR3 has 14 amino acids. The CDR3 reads CASSKTEMNTEAFF. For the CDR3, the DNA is TGTGCCAGCAGTAAAACAGAGATGAACACTGAAGCTTTCTTT.

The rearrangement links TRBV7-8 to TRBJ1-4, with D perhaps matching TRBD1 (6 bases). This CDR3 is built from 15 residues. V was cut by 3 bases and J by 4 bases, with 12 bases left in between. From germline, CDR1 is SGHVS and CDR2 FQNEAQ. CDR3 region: CASSFGGAYNEKLFF. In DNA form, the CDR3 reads TGTGCCAGCAGCTTCGGGGGCGCTTATAATGAAAAACTGTTTTTT. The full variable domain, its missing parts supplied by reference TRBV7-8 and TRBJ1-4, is GAGVSQSPRYKVAKRGQDVALRCDPISGHVSLFWYQQALGQGPEFLTYFQNEAQLDKSGLPSDRFFAERPEGSVSTLKIQRTQQEDSAVYLCASSFGGAYNEKLFFGSGTQLSVL.

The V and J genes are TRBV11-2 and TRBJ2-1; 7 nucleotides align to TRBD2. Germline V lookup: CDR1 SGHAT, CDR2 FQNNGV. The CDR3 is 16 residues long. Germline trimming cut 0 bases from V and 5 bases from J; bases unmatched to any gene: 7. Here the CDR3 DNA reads TGTGCCAGCAGCTTAGATGCTAGCGGACTAAACAATGAGCAGTTCTTC. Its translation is CASSLDASGLNNEQFF.

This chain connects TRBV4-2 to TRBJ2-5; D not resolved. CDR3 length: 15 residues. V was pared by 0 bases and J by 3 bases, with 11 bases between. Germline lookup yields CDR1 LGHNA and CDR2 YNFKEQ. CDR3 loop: CASSQDLRAKETQYF. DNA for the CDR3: TGTGCCAGCAGCCAAGATCTTCGGGCGAAAGAGACCCAGTACTTC.

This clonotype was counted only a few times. The CDR3 sequence: CASSFTGLDIQYF. CDR3 DNA: TGTGCCAGCAGCTTTACAGGGTTAGACATTCAGTACTTC. The genes are TRBV5-5 and TRBJ2-4; D possibly corresponds to TRBD1 (6 bases). Trimming cost V 2 bases and J 8 bases, with 11 bases left between them. Germline assignment: CDR1 SGHKS and CDR2 YYEKEE (reference sequence). The CDR3 totals 13 residues.

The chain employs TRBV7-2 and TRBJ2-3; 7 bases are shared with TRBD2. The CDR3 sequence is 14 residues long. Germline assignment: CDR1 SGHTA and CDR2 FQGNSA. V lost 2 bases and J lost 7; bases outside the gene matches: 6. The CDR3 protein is CASSLSGAVNTQYF. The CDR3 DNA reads TGTGCCAGCAGCTTAAGCGGGGCCGTGAATACGCAGTATTTT.

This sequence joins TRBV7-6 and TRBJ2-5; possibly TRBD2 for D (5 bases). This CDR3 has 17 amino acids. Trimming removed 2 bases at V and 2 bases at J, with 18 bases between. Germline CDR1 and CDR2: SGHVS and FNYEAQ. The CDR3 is CASSLSGSLARQETQYF. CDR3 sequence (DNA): TGTGCCAGCAGCTTATCGGGGAGCTTGGCCCGACAAGAGACCCAGTACTTC.

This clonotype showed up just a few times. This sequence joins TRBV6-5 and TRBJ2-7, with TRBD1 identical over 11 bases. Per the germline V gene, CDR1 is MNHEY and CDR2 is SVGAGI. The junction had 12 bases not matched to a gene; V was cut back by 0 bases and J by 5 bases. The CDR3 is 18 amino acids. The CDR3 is CASSYSILGQGARDEQYF. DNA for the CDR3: TGTGCCAGCAGTTACTCGATTCTCGGACAGGGGGCACGGGACGAGCAGTACTTC.

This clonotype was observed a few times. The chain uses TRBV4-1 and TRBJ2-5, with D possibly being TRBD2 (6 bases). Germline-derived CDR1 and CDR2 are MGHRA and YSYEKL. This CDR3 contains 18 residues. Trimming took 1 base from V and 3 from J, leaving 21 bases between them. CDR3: CASSQGSTWRAGEETQYF. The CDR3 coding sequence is TGCGCCAGCAGCCAAGGAAGTACCTGGAGGGCTGGCGAAGAGACCCAGTACTTC.

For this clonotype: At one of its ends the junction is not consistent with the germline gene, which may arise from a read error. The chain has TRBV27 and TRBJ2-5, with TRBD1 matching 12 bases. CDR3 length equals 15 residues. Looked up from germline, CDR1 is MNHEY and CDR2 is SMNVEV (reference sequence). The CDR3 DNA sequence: TGTGCCAGCAGTGCCGGGACAGGGGGCACAGAGACCCATTACTTC. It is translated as CASSAGTGGTETHYF.

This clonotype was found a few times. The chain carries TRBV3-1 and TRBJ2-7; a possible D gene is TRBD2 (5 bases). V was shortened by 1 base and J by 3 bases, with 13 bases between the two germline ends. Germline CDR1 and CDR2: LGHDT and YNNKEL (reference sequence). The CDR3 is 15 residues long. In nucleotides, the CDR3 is TGTGCCAGCAGCCAAGGTCGGGGTACAGACTACGAGCAGTACTTC. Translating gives CASSQGRGTDYEQYF.

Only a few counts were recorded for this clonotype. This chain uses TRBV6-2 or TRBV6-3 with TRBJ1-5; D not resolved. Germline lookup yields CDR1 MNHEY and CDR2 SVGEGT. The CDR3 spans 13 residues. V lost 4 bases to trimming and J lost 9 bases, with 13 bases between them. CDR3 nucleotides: TGTGCCAGCAGTTTAGGACCCGTTCCGCCCCAGCATTTT. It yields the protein CASSLGPVPPQHF.

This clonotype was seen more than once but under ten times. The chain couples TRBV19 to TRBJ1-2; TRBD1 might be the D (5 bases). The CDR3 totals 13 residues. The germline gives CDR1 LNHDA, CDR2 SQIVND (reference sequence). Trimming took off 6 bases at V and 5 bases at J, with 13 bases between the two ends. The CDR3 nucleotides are TGTGCCAGTAGCGCGGGGGTTTGGTATGGCTACACCTTC. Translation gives CASSAGVWYGYTF. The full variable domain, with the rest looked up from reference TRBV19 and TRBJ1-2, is DGGITQSPKYLFRKEGQNVTLSCEQNLNHDAMYWYRQDPGQGLRLIYYSQIVNDFQKGDIAEGYSVSREKKESFPLTVTSAQKNPTAFYLCASSAGVWYGYTFGSGTRLTVV.

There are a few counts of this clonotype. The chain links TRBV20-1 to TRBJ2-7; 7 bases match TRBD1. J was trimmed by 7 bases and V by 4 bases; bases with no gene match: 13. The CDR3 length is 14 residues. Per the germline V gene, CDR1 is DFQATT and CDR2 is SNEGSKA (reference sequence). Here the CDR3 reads CSATKTGFLGEQYF. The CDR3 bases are TGCAGTGCTACCAAGACAGGGTTTCTTGGGGAGCAGTACTTC.

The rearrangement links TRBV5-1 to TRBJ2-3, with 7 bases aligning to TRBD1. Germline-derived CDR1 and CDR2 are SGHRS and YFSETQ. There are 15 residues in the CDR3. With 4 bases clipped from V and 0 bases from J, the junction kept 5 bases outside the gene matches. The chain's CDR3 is CASSPTGQSTDTQYF. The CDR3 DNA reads TGCGCCAGCAGCCCGACGGGACAGAGCACAGATACGCAGTATTTT. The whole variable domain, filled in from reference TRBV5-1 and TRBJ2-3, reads KAGVTQTPRYLIKTRGQQVTLSCSPISGHRSVSWYQQTPGQGLQFLFEYFSETQRNKGNFPGRFSGRQFSNSRSEMNVSTLELGDSALYLCASSPTGQSTDTQYFGPGTRLTVL.